This T cell receptor beta chain is from a study of T-cell memory formation after mild COVID-19. Whole-study results and caveats: Clones contracting across day 15 to 85 had a balanced CD4/CD8 profile; later expanding clones leaned CD4+.

The 5'RACE method, run with constant-segment primers, produced TCR alpha and TCR beta cDNA libraries (carrying sample barcodes and UMIs). TCRdb reprocessed the 5' RACE reads via MiXCR and lists one record per CDR3 protein. The data hold under 300,000 distinct CDR3 sequences, with 16% observed a single time. As concerns this clonotype: Its specificity is unknown.

There are 14 residues in the CDR3. Germline lookup yields CDR1 KGHSH and CDR2 LQKENI. Germline trimming cut 3 bases from V and 8 bases from J; bases unmatched to any gene: 5. Sequenced sample: PBMCs or a T cell subset sorted from them (not recorded which). This chain links TRBV18 with TRBJ2-1; 9 positions agree with TRBD2. The receptor's source is a man aged 18-30 years who had mild COVID-19 (a few samples of this study predate the infection). Cell type and time point are not known. The CDR3 sequence is CASSPAGGLDEQFF. DNA of the CDR3: TGTGCCAGCTCACCCGCGGGGGGGCTTGATGAGCAGTTCTTC.